Listed below are T cell receptor beta chains from one sample, sequenced in a study of blood T cell repertoires in COVID-19. The protocol was immunoSEQ multiplex PCR, while the TCRdb copy is restricted to in-frame clones and leaves out a portion. Counted here are a few hundred thousand clones, 86% occurring once; the ten biggest clones make up 3.6%. Material for sequencing was peripheral blood. These receptors all stem from a man younger than 35 with active or convalescent COVID-19. Each CDR3 is given with its conserved first and last residue. D genes are given only for firm matches. Size is omitted from some rows. Given values are once, few, many or a class for expanded clones.

d_gene	v_gene	j_gene	abundance	CDR3aa	CDR3nt
.	TRBV9	TRBJ2-2	.	CASSVSRALGTGELFF	TGTGCCAGCAGCGTATCGCGGGCCCTAGGGACCGGGGAGCTGTTTTTT
.	TRBV5-1	TRBJ2-3	.	CASSLLRTGGLLTSTDTQYF	TGCGCCAGCAGCTTGCTAAGAACCGGGGGGCTCTTAACTAGCACAGATACGCAGTATTTT
.	TRBV2	TRBJ2-1	once	CATAPWTDSYNEQFF	TGTGCCACCGCACCATGGACAGATTCCTACAATGAGCAGTTCTTC
.	TRBV6-5	TRBJ1-2	.	CASSYSRGPVGGYTF	TGTGCCAGCAGTTACTCGAGAGGGCCGGTGGGGGGCTACACCTTC
.	TRBV14	TRBJ2-3	.	CASSQEIADTQYF	TGTGCCAGCAGCCAAGAAATAGCAGATACGCAGTATTTT
TRBD1	TRBV2	TRBJ1-2	.	CASREQGSSNYGYTF	TGTGCCAGCAGGGAACAGGGGAGTTCGAACTATGGCTACACCTTC
.	TRBV28	TRBJ2-2	.	CASGSSSPGELFF	TGTGCCAGCGGAAGTAGCTCCCCCGGGGAGCTGTTTTTT
.	TRBV30	TRBJ2-7	.	CSFQDNSYEQYF	TGTTCCTTCCAAGACAACTCCTACGAGCAGTACTTC
.	TRBV29-1	TRBJ2-7	.	CSVVLLDAYEQYF	TGCAGCGTTGTCCTTCTAGACGCCTACGAGCAGTACTTC
.	TRBV7-2	TRBJ1-5	.	CASSLGGLREAQHF	TGTGCCAGCAGCTTAGGGGGGTTGAGGGAGGCCCAGCATTTT
TRBD2	TRBV27	TRBJ2-5	.	CASSLVSGVPETQYF	TGTGCCAGCAGTTTGGTCAGCGGGGTCCCAGAGACCCAGTACTTC
TRBD2	TRBV9	TRBJ2-1	.	CASSVSGGIDEQFF	TGTGCCAGCAGCGTTAGCGGGGGGATCGATGAGCAGTTCTTC
.	TRBV6-5	TRBJ1-4	.	CASSYGSGHNEKLFF	TGTGCCAGCAGTTACGGGTCAGGGCATAATGAAAAACTGTTTTTT
.	TRBV5-1	TRBJ1-1	.	CASSLAQGMNTEAFF	TGCGCCAGCAGCTTGGCTCAGGGAATGAACACTGAAGCTTTCTTT
.	TRBV6-5	TRBJ1-4	.	CASVRGTTNEKLFF	TGTGCCAGCGTGCGGGGCACAACTAATGAAAAACTGTTTTTT
TRBD1	TRBV24-1	TRBJ2-7	.	CATSDPPGQGVYEQYF	TGTGCCACCAGTGATCCCCCGGGACAGGGTGTCTACGAGCAGTACTTC
TRBD1	TRBV6-6	TRBJ2-7	.	CASSYVRDRVSYEQYF	TGTGCCAGCAGTTACGTCCGGGACAGGGTTTCCTACGAGCAGTACTTC
.	TRBV5-5	TRBJ2-7	.	CASSLLASSYEQYF	TGTGCCAGCAGCTTGTTAGCTAGTAGCTACGAGCAGTACTTC
TRBD1	TRBV2	TRBJ1-2	few	CASTTTGDYGYTF	TGTGCCAGCACGACGACAGGGGACTATGGCTACACCTTC
.	TRBV7-9	TRBJ2-3	.	CASSLAGEGHTQYF	TGTGCCAGCAGCTTAGCAGGCGAGGGCCATACGCAGTATTTT
TRBD1	TRBV5-4	TRBJ2-3	.	CASSLVRQGRTQYF	TGTGCCAGCAGCTTGGTTCGACAGGGTCGAACGCAGTATTTT
.	TRBV6-6	TRBJ1-2	.	CASSYQEETLYGYTF	TGTGCCAGCAGTTATCAAGAGGAGACTTTATATGGCTACACCTTC
TRBD2	TRBV24-1	TRBJ2-1	.	CATSDPLAGDLKGEQFF	TGTGCCACCAGTGACCCACTAGCGGGAGATCTCAAAGGGGAGCAGTTCTTC
TRBD2	TRBV18	TRBJ2-3	.	CASSPLRTSGGPDTQYF	TGTGCCAGCTCACCCCTGAGGACTAGCGGGGGGCCAGATACGCAGTATTTT
.	TRBV9	TRBJ1-2	.	CASSQLDTVYGYTF	TGTGCCAGCAGCCAACTAGACACGGTGTATGGCTACACCTTC
TRBD2	TRBV29-1	TRBJ2-2	.	CSVLGTSGSRTGELFF	TGCAGCGTTCTGGGGACTAGCGGGAGTCGGACCGGGGAGCTGTTTTTT
TRBD2	TRBV5-4	TRBJ2-7	.	CASSLVGLADYEQYF	TGTGCCAGCAGCTTGGTGGGACTAGCGGACTACGAGCAGTACTTC
TRBD1	TRBV11-3	TRBJ2-5	.	CASSSRTGPPFETQYF	TGTGCCAGCAGCTCGAGGACAGGCCCACCTTTCGAGACCCAGTACTTC
.	TRBV7-2	TRBJ2-3	.	CASSLQGIPTDTQYF	TGTGCCAGCAGCTTACAGGGGATCCCCACAGATACGCAGTATTTT
.	TRBV5-1	TRBJ2-1	.	CASSLTESSYNEQFF	TGCGCCAGCAGCTTGACTGAGAGCTCCTACAATGAGCAGTTCTTC
TRBD1	TRBV7-9	TRBJ1-6	once	CASSPPAGGSRSPLHF	TGTGCCAGCAGCCCCCCCGCAGGGGGATCGCGTTCACCCCTCCACTTT
.	TRBV5-1	TRBJ2-3	.	CASSLDPHRVDTQYF	TGCGCCAGCAGCTTGGACCCCCATCGGGTAGATACGCAGTATTTT
TRBD1	TRBV5-1	TRBJ2-2	.	CASKGTAITGELFF	TGCGCCAGCAAGGGGACAGCTATCACCGGGGAGCTGTTTTTT
.	TRBV6-5	TRBJ2-1	.	CATPCCLSSYNEQFF	TGTGCCACCCCCTGTTGCCTGAGCTCCTACAATGAGCAGTTCTTC
.	TRBV5-4	TRBJ2-3	few	CASSTVEGRATDTQYF	TGTGCCAGCAGTACGGTGGAGGGGAGAGCGACAGATACGCAGTATTTT
TRBD1	TRBV5-4	TRBJ2-1	.	CASSLQGARDEQFF	TGTGCCAGCAGCTTACAGGGGGCGAGGGATGAGCAGTTCTTC
.	TRBV6-5	TRBJ1-3	.	CASSYQAGASGNTIYF	TGTGCCAGCAGTTACCAAGCGGGAGCCTCTGGAAACACCATATATTTT
.	TRBV29-1	TRBJ1-2	.	CSVQLNKDGYTF	TGCAGCGTTCAACTAAACAAGGATGGCTACACCTTC
TRBD2	TRBV7-3	TRBJ2-2	once	CASSTGLAGITGELFF	TGTGCCAGCAGCACCGGACTAGCGGGAATCACCGGGGAGCTGTTTTTT
.	TRBV7-9	TRBJ1-3	.	CATLTLQGNTIYF	TGTGCCACCCTTACCTTACAGGGAAACACCATATATTTT
TRBD2	TRBV27	TRBJ2-3	.	CASRATSADSDTQYF	TGTGCCAGCAGGGCGACTAGCGCGGATTCGGATACGCAGTATTTT
TRBD2	TRBV5-1	TRBJ2-5	once	CASSDGTSGRQTQYF	TGCGCCAGCAGCGACGGGACTAGCGGGAGGCAGACCCAGTACTTC
.	TRBV7-6	TRBJ2-2	.	CASSRRTSITGELFF	TGTGCCAGCAGCCGCCGCACAAGTATCACCGGGGAGCTGTTTTTT